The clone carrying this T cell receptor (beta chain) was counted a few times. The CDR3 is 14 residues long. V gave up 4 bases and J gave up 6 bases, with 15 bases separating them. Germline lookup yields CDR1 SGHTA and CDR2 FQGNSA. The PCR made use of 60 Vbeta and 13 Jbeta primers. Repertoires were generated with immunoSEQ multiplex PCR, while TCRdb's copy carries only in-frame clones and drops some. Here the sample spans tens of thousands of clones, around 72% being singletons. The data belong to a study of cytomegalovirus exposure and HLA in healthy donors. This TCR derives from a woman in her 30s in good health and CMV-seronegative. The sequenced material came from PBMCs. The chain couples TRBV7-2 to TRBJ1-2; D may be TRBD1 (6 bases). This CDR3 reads CASSSGQGPHGYTF. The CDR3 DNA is TGTGCCAGCAGCTCAGGGCAGGGGCCGCATGGCTACACCTTC.